Included here is one T cell receptor (beta chain) sequence, with context. The CDR3 has 14 amino acids. Germline CDR1 MNHEY, CDR2 SVGAGI. Trimming took 5 bases from V and 3 from J, leaving 13 bases between them. The data are from a study of blood T cell repertoires in COVID-19. Data came from immunoSEQ multiplex PCR; TCRdb stores just in-frame clones and leaves some out. In the table there are under 200,000 clones, approximately 90% of which are singletons. The rearrangement links TRBV6-5 to TRBJ1-1; possible D gene TRBD1, 6 bases. The sample taken for sequencing was peripheral blood. The sequence was obtained from a man between 35 and 55 years old with active or convalescent COVID-19. The CDR3 region has the DNA TGTGCCAGCAGTCTCACAGGGATGGACACTGAAGCTTTCTTT. Protein: CASSLTGMDTEAFF.